The next 8 T cell receptor beta chains were all read from a single sample in a study of shared clonotypes between healthy human individuals. Only in-frame clones appear in the TCRdb table, and some are missing; sequencing was by immunoSEQ multiplex PCR. The table has 2 million to 2.5 million clones, around 95% seen once. Sequencing input: naive CD4+ T cells sorted from blood. The subset denotes: CD45RA+ positively selected. The receptors derive from a young man in good health.

The chain couples TRBV6-5 to TRBJ2-6; D unclear. The ends were cut back, 6 bases at V and 5 bases at J, with 2 bases in the middle. The V gene's germline CDR1 is MNHEY and CDR2 SVGAGI. The CDR3 runs 11 residues. This chain's CDR3 is CASRRANVLTF. CDR3 sequence (DNA): TGTGCCAGCAGGCGGGCCAACGTCCTGACTTTC.

About this clone itself: A much bigger clone sits one base away, suggesting this may be a read error. Different DNA sequences within this sample yield the same CDR3. The rearrangement joins TRBV6-5 to TRBJ1-1, with D maybe TRBD1 (6 bases). From germline, CDR1 is MNHEY and CDR2 SVGAGI. The CDR3 contains 13 residues. Trimming removed 6 bases from V and 1 base from J, with 9 bases in between. CDR3: CASRSQGNTEAFF. The CDR3, as DNA: TGTGCCAGCAGGTCACAGGGGAACACTGAAGCTTTCTTT.

J is TRBJ2-3 and V is TRBV5-6; D gene ambiguous. Trimming pared 0 bases from V and 0 bases from J, leaving 8 bases between. Per the germline V gene, CDR1 is SGHDT and CDR2 is YYEEEE. There are 15 residues in the CDR3. Here the CDR3 reads CASSLVGFSTDTQYF. DNA for the CDR3: TGTGCCAGCAGCTTGGTTGGCTTTAGCACAGATACGCAGTATTTT.

This clone has more than one count but fewer than ten. The rearrangement links TRBV19 to TRBJ1-5; D is unclear. Between the trimmed V and J ends, which lost 3 bases and 3 bases, there was a span of 9 bases. CDR3 length equals 14 residues. Looked up from germline, CDR1 is LNHDA and CDR2 is SQIVND (reference sequence). The CDR3 DNA reads as TGTGCCAGTAGTATTGACCAGCTCAATCAGCCCCAGCATTTT. Translated, it gives CASSIDQLNQPQHF.

Comment on this clone: At the DNA level, this CDR3 is encoded by other sequences in the same sample as well. The chain links TRBV2 to TRBJ1-5; 7 bases are shared with TRBD1. After removal of 5 bases from V and 7 bases from J, the junction contained 5 bases not matched to a gene. The CDR3 extends over 13 amino acids. The V gene's germline CDR1 is SNHLY and CDR2 FYNNEI. The CDR3 coding sequence is TGTGCCAGCAGTACACAGGGGAGCCAGCCCCAGCATTTT. This gives the protein CASSTQGSQPQHF.

V gene TRBV6-6 combines with J gene TRBJ2-7; weak D call: TRBD1 (6 bases). The germline V gene encodes CDR1 MNHNY and CDR2 SVGAGI (reference sequence). This CDR3 region has 16 residues. V was pared by 5 bases and J by 3 bases, with 20 bases between. CDR3 loop: CASSPLSLGGLYEQYF. As DNA, the CDR3 is TGTGCCAGCAGTCCGCTGAGTCTTGGGGGCCTCTACGAGCAGTACTTC.

The CDR3 here is CASSYTSGQPQHF. Here the CDR3 DNA reads TGTGCCAGCAGTTACACCTCCGGGCAGCCCCAGCATTTT. This sequence joins TRBV6-6 and TRBJ1-5; no clear D gene. This CDR3 is 13 amino acids long. Looked up from germline, CDR1 is MNHNY and CDR2 is SVGAGI (reference sequence). V gave up 2 bases and J gave up 7 bases, with 9 bases separating them.

The chain joins TRBV7-9 to TRBJ1-6, with D perhaps TRBD1 (5 bases). The CDR3 consists of 13 residues. Trimming removed 5 bases at V and 6 bases at J, with 8 bases between. Germline CDR1 is SEHNR and CDR2 is FQNEAQ (reference sequence). CDR3: CASSPDSNSPLHF. The CDR3 DNA is TGTGCCAGCAGCCCCGACAGTAATTCACCCCTCCACTTT.